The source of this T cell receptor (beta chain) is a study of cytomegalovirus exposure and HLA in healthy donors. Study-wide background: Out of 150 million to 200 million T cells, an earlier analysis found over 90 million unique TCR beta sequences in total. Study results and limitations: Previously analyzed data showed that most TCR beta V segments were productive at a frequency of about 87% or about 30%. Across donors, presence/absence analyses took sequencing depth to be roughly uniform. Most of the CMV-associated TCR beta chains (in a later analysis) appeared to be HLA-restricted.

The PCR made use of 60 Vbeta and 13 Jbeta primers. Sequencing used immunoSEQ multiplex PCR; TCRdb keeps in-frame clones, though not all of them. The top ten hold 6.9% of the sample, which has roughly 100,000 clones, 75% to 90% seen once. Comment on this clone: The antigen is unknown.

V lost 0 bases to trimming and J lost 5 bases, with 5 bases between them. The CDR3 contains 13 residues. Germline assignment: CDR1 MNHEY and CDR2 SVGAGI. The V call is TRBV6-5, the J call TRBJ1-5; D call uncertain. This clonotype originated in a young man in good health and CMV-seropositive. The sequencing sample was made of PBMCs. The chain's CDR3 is CASSYSPDQPQHF. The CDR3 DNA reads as TGTGCCAGCAGTTACTCTCCCGATCAGCCCCAGCATTTT.